This T cell receptor beta chain appears in the sequencing data of a study of naive and memory T cell subsets. CD4 T cells were positively selected, then CD8 T cells from the CD4-negative fraction. Two oligonucleotides, mixed equimolar, formed the beta constant-region primer covering TRBC1 and TRBC2. TCRdb itself ran the UMI-ligation and nested PCR reads through MiXCR, one entry per CDR3 protein. This sample yields about 85,000 distinct CDR3 sequences, of which over 10% are seen a single time; approximately 0.93% belongs to the top ten. This CDR3 comprises 14 residues. V gave up 6 bases and J gave up 6 bases; unmatched junction bases: 8. CDR1 and CDR2 (germline): MDHEN, SYDVKM.

The origin of this receptor is a human donor in good health. The rearrangement uses TRBV28 and TRBJ2-1, with 7 positions matching TRBD2. Sequencing was carried out using central memory CD4+ T cells from blood. CDR3 sequence reads: CASSLAGRINEQFF. In DNA form, the CDR3 reads TGTGCCAGCAGCTTAGCGGGCCGGATCAATGAGCAGTTCTTC.